This T cell receptor (beta chain) was identified in a study of blood T cell repertoires in COVID-19. Study as a whole: Some COVID-19 samples were acute and others convalescent; all came from the United States, Italy and Spain. Sample material is recorded as cDNA or gDNA derived from T cells, B-cell-depleted T cells, or PBMCs.

Trimming took off 3 bases at V and 3 bases at J, with 9 bases between the two ends. Looked up from germline, CDR1 is LNHDA and CDR2 is SQIVND (reference sequence). This CDR3 spans 14 amino acids. Followed over time, Seattle patients had been enrolled while infection was active. Authors' methods: Quantification of nucleated cells was approximated via reference gene primer amplification. Sequenced by immunoSEQ multiplex PCR; TCRdb stores in-frame clones only, minus some. The DNA was the basis for D and trimming; V, J and clone size are from that table. The sample consists of approximately 96,000 clones, approximately 90% of them appearing once.

Material for sequencing was peripheral blood. The receptor was derived from a human donor with COVID-19, enrolled during active disease. The donor label of this sample is uncertain. This rearrangement joins TRBV19 to TRBJ1-5; D is perhaps TRBD1 (5 bases). The CDR3 here is CASSIGRVNQPQHF. CDR3 in DNA: TGTGCCAGTAGTATTGGCAGGGTCAATCAGCCCCAGCATTTT.